This passage covers 22 T cell receptor beta chains from one sample sequenced in a study of T cell responses to AZD1222 COVID-19 vaccine. The repertoire was sequenced with immunoSEQ multiplex PCR; TCRdb's copy has only in-frame clones and lacks some. The table has around 130,000 clones, around 94% seen once; the top ten hold under 7.5%. The material was peripheral blood, obtained on day 0 of AZD1222 vaccination. These receptors were taken from an adult in good health.

The chain combines TRBV28 with TRBJ1-1; D perhaps matches TRBD1 (6 bases). The ends were cut back, 8 bases at V and 7 bases at J, with 8 bases in the middle. CDR1 MDHEN and CDR2 SYDVKM come from the germline V gene. The CDR3 is 10 amino acids. DNA for the CDR3: TGTGCCAGCGTACAGGGTGAAGCTTTCTTT. It specifies CASVQGEAFF.

The V gene is TRBV18, the J gene TRBJ1-5; 9 nucleotides line up with TRBD1. Germline CDR1 and CDR2: KGHSH and LQKENI. This CDR3 spans 17 amino acids. The V and J ends lost 3 bases and 3 bases, in that order; junction bases with no gene match: 9. In DNA, the CDR3 is TGTGCCAGCTCACCCACCCCCGGGACAGGGCTCAATCAGCCCCAGCATTTT. This sequence encodes CASSPTPGTGLNQPQHF.

The rearrangement uses TRBV11-1 and TRBJ2-1; TRBD2 matches 8 bases. The CDR3 is made up of 16 amino acids. With V trimmed by 4 bases and J by 3 bases, 8 bases remained unmatched. From germline, CDR1 is SGHAT and CDR2 FQDESV (reference sequence). The CDR3: CASSSPGGGLYNEQFF. The CDR3 nucleotides read TGTGCCAGCAGCTCCCCCGGGGGGGGGCTCTACAATGAGCAGTTCTTC. Filled out from reference TRBV11-1 and TRBJ2-1, the complete variable domain reads EAEVAQSPRYKITEKSQAVAFWCDPISGHATLYWYRQILGQGPELLVQFQDESVVDDSQLPKDRFSAERLKGVDSTLKIQPAELGDSAMYLCASSSPGGGLYNEQFFGPGTRLTVL.

Concerning this clone: Relative to the germline gene, one junction end is altered; a read error may explain this. The chain couples TRBV3-1 (or the pseudogene TRBV3-2) to TRBJ2-7, with a weak D call TRBD2 (6 bases). In germline, CDR1 is LGHDT, CDR2 YNNKEL (reference sequence). The CDR3 consists of 12 residues. CDR3 DNA: TGTGCCAGCAGCCAACTCCGGGACTCCCCGGTCTTC. Protein product: CASSQLRDSPVF.

The rearrangement links TRBV5-6 to TRBJ1-2; D is unresolved. V lost 5 bases and J 1 base, leaving 12 bases between the germline ends. The CDR3 totals 14 residues. Germline CDR1 is SGHDT and CDR2 is YYEEEE. The DNA of the CDR3 is TGTGCCAGCAGGAGGACTTTTGATAACTATGGCTACACCTTC. The encoded protein is CASRRTFDNYGYTF.

A single count supports this clone. The J gene is TRBJ1-3, the V gene TRBV7-9; D remains unclear. Germline values: CDR1 SEHNR, CDR2 FQNEAQ (reference sequence). The CDR3 totals 12 residues. Trimming removed 5 bases from V and 2 bases from J, with 4 bases in between. CDR3 protein: CASSPAGNTIYF. For the CDR3, the DNA is TGTGCCAGCAGCCCCGCTGGAAACACCATATATTTT.

The gene calls are TRBV4-2 and TRBJ2-2, with 7 bases matching TRBD2. After removal of 0 bases from V and 7 bases from J, the junction contained 8 bases not matched to a gene. Germline CDR1 is LGHNA and CDR2 is YNFKEQ. The CDR3 totals 16 residues. The CDR3 sequence: CASSQDLRTRSGELFF. The CDR3 bases are TGTGCCAGCAGCCAAGATTTGAGGACTAGAAGCGGGGAGCTGTTTTTT.

The chain has TRBV21-1 and TRBJ2-5; the table's TRBD1 call for D was not verified on the DNA. TRBV21-1 is a pseudogene locus. The CDR3 is 15 amino acids. The chain's CDR3 is CASSTNQGHQETQYF. The CDR3 region has the DNA TGTGCCAGCAGCACCAACCAGGGTCACCAAGAGACCCAGTACTTC.

The V call is TRBV6-4, the J call TRBJ2-1; D gene uncertain. From germline, CDR1 is MRHNA and CDR2 SNTAGT. The CDR3 loop spans 17 amino acids. Trimming cost V 3 bases and J 0 bases, with 15 bases left between them. This CDR3 is CASSEFSSRSSYNEQFF. The CDR3 nucleotides read TGTGCCAGCAGTGAATTCTCCTCTCGGTCCTCCTACAATGAGCAGTTCTTC.

The chain couples TRBV7-3 to TRBJ1-2; D gene uncertain. The V end lost 2 bases, the J end lost 4 bases, and 11 bases lay between the germline ends. The CDR3 is 14 residues long. From germline, CDR1 is SGHTA and CDR2 FQGTGA. The CDR3 is CASSLQGSGYGYTF. CDR3 sequence (DNA): TGTGCCAGCAGCTTACAAGGAAGCGGCTATGGCTACACCTTC.

The V and J genes are TRBV12-3 or TRBV12-4 and TRBJ1-2; D unresolved. The V end was cut by 1 base, the J end by 4 bases, with 7 bases between. The CDR3 spans 13 residues. Here the CDR3 DNA reads TGTGCCAGCAGTTTAGGGGCAGCCTATGGCTACACCTTC. Translation: CASSLGAAYGYTF.

This clone has only one observation. The chain employs TRBV6-2 or TRBV6-3 and TRBJ1-2; D is ambiguous. This CDR3 comprises 13 residues. Germline V CDR1 and CDR2: MNHEY, SVGEGT. V was trimmed by 6 bases and J by 4 bases, leaving 12 bases between them. The CDR3 reads CASSSSVPYGYTF. The CDR3, as DNA: TGTGCCAGCAGCTCCTCTGTTCCCTATGGCTACACCTTC.

DNA of the CDR3: TGTGCCAGTCAAAGCGGCTACAATGAGCAGTTCTTC. This translates into CASQSGYNEQFF. The V call is TRBV19, the J call TRBJ2-1; a weak D match, TRBD2 (5 bases). Germline V gene data show CDR1 as LNHDA and CDR2 as SQIVND (reference sequence). V was shortened by 8 bases and J by 3 bases, with 8 bases between the two germline ends. The CDR3 has 12 residues.

The gene calls are TRBV5-6 and TRBJ2-5; D unclear. Trimming stripped 3 bases from V and 2 bases from J, with 11 bases between. The germline gives CDR1 SGHDT, CDR2 YYEEEE. The CDR3 extends over 14 amino acids. CDR3 bases: TGTGCCAGCAGCTCTCGTCAAGGGCAAGAGACCCAGTACTTC. Its translation: CASSSRQGQETQYF. Drawing the rest from reference TRBV5-6 and TRBJ2-5, the complete variable domain is DAGVTQSPTHLIKTRGQQVTLRCSPKSGHDTVSWYQQALGQGPQFIFQYYEEEERQRGNFPDRFSGHQFPNYSSELNVNALLLGDSALYLCASSSRQGQETQYFGPGTRLLVL.

This clone was counted once. This chain uses TRBV4-1 with TRBJ2-1; 14 bases match TRBD2. CDR3 length: 21 amino acids. The germline gives CDR1 MGHRA, CDR2 YSYEKL. Trimming at V came to 4 bases and at J to 0 bases, leaving 14 bases not matched to a gene. The CDR3 DNA follows: TGCGCCAGCAGCCGAGCTGCCGGGACTAGCGGGAGCCCCAGCTCCTACAATGAGCAGTTCTTC. Translation: CASSRAAGTSGSPSSYNEQFF.

This sequence joins TRBV15 and TRBJ2-1; TRBD2 aligns across 7 bases. CDR3 length equals 15 residues. Trimming removed 4 bases from V and 7 bases from J; junction bases left unmatched: 10. Germline-derived CDR1 and CDR2 are LNHNV and YYDKDF (reference sequence). This chain's CDR3 is CATSKGERDFNEQFF. CDR3 sequence (DNA): TGTGCCACCAGCAAGGGAGAGCGGGACTTTAATGAGCAGTTCTTC. Full variable domain (outside the CDR3, taken from reference TRBV15 and TRBJ2-1): DAMVIQNPRYQVTQFGKPVTLSCSQTLNHNVMYWYQQKSSQAPKLLFHYYDKDFNNEADTPDNFQSRRPNTSFCFLDIRSPGLGDTAMYLCATSKGERDFNEQFFGPGTRLTVL.

V and J are TRBV24-1 and TRBJ1-2; D gene unclear. This CDR3 is built from 13 residues. The germline V gene encodes CDR1 KGHDR and CDR2 SFDVKD. Trimming pared 5 bases from V and 8 bases from J, leaving 14 bases between. The CDR3 nucleotides read TGTGCCACCAGTGCTTTCCGAGTGGGGGGCTACACCTTC. Its translation is CATSAFRVGGYTF.

The V gene is TRBV3-1 (or the pseudogene TRBV3-2), the J gene TRBJ1-4; tentative D call: TRBD1 (5 bases). Germline-derived CDR1 and CDR2 are LGHDT and YNNKEL (reference sequence). This CDR3 is 15 amino acids long. V was trimmed by 3 bases and J by 5 bases, leaving 13 bases between them. This CDR3 reads CASSQSDRINEKLFF. Here the CDR3 DNA reads TGTGCCAGCAGCCAGTCCGACAGAATCAATGAAAAACTGTTTTTT.

The rearrangement uses TRBV9 and TRBJ1-1; TRBD1 is a possible D gene (5 bases). In germline, CDR1 is SGDLS, CDR2 YYNGEE. The CDR3 has 14 amino acids. Deletions cut 0 bases from V and 3 bases from J, with 9 bases between. The CDR3 spells CASSVAGRDTEAFF. For the CDR3, the DNA is TGTGCCAGCAGCGTAGCCGGCAGGGACACTGAAGCTTTCTTT.

The chain combines TRBV18 with TRBJ1-5; tentative D call: TRBD1 (6 bases). Per the germline V gene, CDR1 is KGHSH and CDR2 is LQKENI. The CDR3 contains 15 residues. Trimming took off 3 bases at V and 7 bases at J, with 16 bases between the two ends. For the CDR3, the DNA is TGTGCCAGCTCACCCACGGGGCAGGGGATCCAGCCCCAGCATTTT. As protein: CASSPTGQGIQPQHF.

The CDR3 here is CASSQDSPYNEQFF. DNA for the CDR3: TGCGCCAGCAGCCAAGATAGTCCTTACAATGAGCAGTTCTTC. J is TRBJ2-1 and V is TRBV4-3; D gene ambiguous. V lost 0 bases and J 4 bases, leaving 7 bases between the germline ends. Per germline, CDR1 LGHNA and CDR2 YSLEER. There are 14 residues in the CDR3.

The chain has TRBV19 and TRBJ2-1; D might be TRBD1 or TRBD2, each matching 5 bases. Looked up from germline, CDR1 is LNHDA and CDR2 is SQIVND (reference sequence). The CDR3 sequence is 13 residues long. Trimming removed 4 bases at V and 8 bases at J, with 12 bases between. CDR3 protein: CASSRGRVDEQFF. CDR3 DNA: TGTGCCAGTAGTAGGGGACGGGTCGATGAGCAGTTCTTC.